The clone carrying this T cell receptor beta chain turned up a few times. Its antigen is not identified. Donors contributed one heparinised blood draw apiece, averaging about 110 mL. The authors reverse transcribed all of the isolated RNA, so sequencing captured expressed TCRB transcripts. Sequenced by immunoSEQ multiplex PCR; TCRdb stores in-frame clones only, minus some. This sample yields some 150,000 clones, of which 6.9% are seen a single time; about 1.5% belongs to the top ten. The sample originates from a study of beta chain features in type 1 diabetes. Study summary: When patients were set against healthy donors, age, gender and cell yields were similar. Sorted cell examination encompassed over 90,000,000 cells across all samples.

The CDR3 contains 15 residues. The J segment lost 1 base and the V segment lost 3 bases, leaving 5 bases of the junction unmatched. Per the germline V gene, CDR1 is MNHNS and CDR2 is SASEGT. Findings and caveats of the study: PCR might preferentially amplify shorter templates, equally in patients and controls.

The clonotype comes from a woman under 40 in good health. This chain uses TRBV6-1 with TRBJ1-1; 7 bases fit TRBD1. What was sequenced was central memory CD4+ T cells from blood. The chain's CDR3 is CASSDQGQPNTEAFF. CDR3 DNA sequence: TGTGCCAGCAGTGATCAGGGACAGCCGAACACTGAAGCTTTCTTT.